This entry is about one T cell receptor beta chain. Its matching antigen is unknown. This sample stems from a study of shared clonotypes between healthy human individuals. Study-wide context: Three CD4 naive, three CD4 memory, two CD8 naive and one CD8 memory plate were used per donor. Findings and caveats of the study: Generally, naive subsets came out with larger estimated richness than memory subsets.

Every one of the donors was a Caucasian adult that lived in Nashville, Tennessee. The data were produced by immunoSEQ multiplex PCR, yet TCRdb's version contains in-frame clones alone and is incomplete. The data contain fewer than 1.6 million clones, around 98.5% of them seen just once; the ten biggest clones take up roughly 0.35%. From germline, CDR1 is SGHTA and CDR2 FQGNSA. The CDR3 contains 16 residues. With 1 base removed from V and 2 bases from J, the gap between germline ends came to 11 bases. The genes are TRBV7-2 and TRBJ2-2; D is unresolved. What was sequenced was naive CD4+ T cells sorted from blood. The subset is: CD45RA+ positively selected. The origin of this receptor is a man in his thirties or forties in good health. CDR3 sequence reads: CASSLGNRVNTGELFF. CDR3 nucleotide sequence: TGTGCCAGCAGCTTAGGCAATAGGGTAAACACCGGGGAGCTGTTTTTT.